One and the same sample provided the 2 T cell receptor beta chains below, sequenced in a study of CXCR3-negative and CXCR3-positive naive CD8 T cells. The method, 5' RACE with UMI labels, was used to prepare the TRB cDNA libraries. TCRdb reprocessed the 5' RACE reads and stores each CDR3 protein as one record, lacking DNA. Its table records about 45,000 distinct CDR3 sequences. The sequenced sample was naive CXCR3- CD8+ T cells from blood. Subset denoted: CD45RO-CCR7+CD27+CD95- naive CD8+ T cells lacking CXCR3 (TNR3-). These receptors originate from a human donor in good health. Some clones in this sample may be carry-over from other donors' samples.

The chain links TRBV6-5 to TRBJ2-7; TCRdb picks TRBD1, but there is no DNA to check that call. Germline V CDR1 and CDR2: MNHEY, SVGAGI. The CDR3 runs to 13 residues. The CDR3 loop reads CASRLQGTYEQYF.

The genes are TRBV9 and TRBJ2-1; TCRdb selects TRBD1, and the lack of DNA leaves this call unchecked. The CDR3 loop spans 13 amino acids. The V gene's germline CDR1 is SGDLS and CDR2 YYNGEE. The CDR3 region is CASSVVNHREQFF.